This T cell receptor beta chain was observed in a study of identical twins. Study outcomes and limitations: It was cross-sectional statistical analysis, not following the same donors, that the conclusions relied on. A lower insertion count was a feature of abundant cord blood beta clonotypes, with no such feature in memory repertoires. Analyses based on zero insertions could be partly confounded by invariant MAIT and iNKT cells.

The sample holds a few counts of this clonotype. Its antigen is unidentified. One entry per CDR3 protein, called by TCRdb with MiXCR from the 5' RACE reads. The table lists approximately 470,000 distinct CDR3 sequences, approximately 14% of them singletons. V was clipped by 2 bases and J by 2 bases, with 14 bases between them. The CDR3 has 15 amino acids. Germline CDR1 is SGHRS and CDR2 is YFSETQ. This same sample was also part of a study on yellow fever vaccine responses in identical twins. That study adds: Twins reportedly had a vaccine T cell response that seemed partly convergent, partly personalized.

Sequencing input: CD4+ T cells sorted from blood. This clonotype was obtained from a woman aged 18-29 years in good health. V is TRBV5-1 and J is TRBJ2-7, with D perhaps matching TRBD1 or TRBD2 (5 bases each). CDR3 residues: CASSLQTGTPYEQYF. The CDR3 DNA follows: TGCGCCAGCAGCTTACAAACCGGGACGCCCTACGAGCAGTACTTC.